This T cell receptor (beta chain) was recovered during a study of T cell changes during pregnancy in multiple sclerosis. Sequencing used immunoSEQ multiplex PCR; TCRdb keeps in-frame clones, though not all of them. The sample contains some 64,000 clones, approximately 90% of which appear only once. CDR3 length equals 15 residues. Germline V gene sequence: CDR1 LGHNA, CDR2 YSLEER. The ends were cut back, 4 bases at V and 5 bases at J, with 15 bases in the middle. The receptor comes from a female donor in good health, enrolled as a control in a pregnancy study. The V call is TRBV4-3, the J call TRBJ1-5; D uncertain. The source material was peripheral blood, sampled in the first trimester of pregnancy. The CDR3 here is CASSLDSSGHQPQHF. The DNA of the CDR3 is TGCGCCAGCAGCCTGGACTCCTCCGGGCATCAGCCCCAGCATTTT.